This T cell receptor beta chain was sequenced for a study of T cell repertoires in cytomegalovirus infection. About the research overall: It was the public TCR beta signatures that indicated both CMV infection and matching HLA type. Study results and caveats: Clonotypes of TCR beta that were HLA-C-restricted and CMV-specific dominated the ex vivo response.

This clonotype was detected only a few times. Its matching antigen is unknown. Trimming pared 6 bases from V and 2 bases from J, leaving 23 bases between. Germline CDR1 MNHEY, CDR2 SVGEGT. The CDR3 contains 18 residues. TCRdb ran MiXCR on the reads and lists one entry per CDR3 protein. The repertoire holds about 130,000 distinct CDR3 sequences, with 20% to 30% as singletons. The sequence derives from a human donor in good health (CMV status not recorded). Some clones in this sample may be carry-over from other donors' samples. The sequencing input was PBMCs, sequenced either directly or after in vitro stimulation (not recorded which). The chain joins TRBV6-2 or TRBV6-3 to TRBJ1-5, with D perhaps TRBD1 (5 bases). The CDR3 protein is CASRVGAGRATGNQPQHF. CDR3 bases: TGTGCCAGCAGGGTAGGGGCAGGGAGGGCGACCGGCAATCAGCCCCAGCATTTT.